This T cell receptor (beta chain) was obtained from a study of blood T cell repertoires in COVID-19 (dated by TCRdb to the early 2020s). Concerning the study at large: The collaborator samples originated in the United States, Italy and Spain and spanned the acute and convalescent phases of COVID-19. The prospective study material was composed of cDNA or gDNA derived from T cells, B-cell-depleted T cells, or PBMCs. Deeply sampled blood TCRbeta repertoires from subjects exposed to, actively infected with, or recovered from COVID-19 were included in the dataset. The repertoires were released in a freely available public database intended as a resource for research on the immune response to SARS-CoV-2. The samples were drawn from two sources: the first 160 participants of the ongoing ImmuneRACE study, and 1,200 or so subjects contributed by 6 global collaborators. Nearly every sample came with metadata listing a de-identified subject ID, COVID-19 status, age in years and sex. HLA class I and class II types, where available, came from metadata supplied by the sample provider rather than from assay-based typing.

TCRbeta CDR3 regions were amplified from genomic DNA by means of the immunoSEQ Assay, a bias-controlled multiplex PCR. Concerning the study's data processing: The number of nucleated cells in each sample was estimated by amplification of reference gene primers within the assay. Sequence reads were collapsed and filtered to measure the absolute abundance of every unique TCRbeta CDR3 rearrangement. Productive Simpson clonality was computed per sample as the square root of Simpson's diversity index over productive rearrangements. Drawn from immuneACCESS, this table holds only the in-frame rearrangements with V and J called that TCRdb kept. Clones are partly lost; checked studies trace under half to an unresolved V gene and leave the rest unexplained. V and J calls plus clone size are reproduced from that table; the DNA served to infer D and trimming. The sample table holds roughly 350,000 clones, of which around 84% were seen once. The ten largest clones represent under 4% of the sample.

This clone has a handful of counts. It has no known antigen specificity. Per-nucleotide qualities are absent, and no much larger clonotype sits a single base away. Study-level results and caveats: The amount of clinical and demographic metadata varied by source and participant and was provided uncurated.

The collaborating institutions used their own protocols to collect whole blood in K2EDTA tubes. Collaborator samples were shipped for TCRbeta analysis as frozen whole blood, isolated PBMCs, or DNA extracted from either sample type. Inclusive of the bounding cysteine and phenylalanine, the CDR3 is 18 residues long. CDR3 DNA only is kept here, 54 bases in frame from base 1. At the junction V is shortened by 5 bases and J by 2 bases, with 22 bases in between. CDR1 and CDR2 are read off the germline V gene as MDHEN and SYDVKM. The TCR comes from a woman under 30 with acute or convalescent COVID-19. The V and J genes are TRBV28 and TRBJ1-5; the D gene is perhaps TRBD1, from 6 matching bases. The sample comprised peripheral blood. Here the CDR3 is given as CASSPARGGGGGNQPQHF. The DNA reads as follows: TGTGCCAGCAGTCCAGCCCGGGGAGGGGGTGGAGGCAATCAGCCCCAGCATTTT.